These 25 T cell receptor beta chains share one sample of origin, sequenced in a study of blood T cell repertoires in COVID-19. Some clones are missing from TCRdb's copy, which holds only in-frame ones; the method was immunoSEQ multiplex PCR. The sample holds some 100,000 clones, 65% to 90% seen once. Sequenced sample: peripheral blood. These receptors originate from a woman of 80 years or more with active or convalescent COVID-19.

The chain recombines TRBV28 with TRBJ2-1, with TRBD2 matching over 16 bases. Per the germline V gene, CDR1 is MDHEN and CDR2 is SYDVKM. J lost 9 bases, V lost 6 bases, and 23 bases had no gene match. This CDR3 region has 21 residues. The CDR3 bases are TGTGCCAGCAGCCTCCCCCCGCGGAACCTTGGGACTAGCGGGAGGGCCAGTGAGCAGTTCTTC. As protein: CASSLPPRNLGTSGRASEQFF. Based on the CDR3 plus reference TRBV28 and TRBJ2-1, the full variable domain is DVKVTQSSRYLVKRTGEKVFLECVQDMDHENMFWYRQDPGLGLRLIYFSYDVKMKEKGDIPEGYSVSREKKERFSLILESASTNQTSMYLCASSLPPRNLGTSGRASEQFFGPGTRLTVL.

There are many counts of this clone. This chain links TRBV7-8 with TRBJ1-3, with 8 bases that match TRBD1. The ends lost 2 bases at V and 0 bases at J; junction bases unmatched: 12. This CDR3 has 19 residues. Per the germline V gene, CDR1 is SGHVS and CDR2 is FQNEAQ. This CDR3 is CASSLNGAGGQTSGNTIYF. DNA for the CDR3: TGTGCCAGCAGCTTAAACGGGGCAGGGGGCCAAACCTCTGGAAACACCATATATTTT.

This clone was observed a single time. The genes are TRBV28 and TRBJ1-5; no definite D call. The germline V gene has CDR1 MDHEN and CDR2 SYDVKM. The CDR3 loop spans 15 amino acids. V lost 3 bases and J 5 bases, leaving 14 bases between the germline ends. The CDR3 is CASSFRLASHQPQHF. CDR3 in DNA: TGTGCCAGCAGTTTTCGGCTAGCGTCCCATCAGCCCCAGCATTTT.

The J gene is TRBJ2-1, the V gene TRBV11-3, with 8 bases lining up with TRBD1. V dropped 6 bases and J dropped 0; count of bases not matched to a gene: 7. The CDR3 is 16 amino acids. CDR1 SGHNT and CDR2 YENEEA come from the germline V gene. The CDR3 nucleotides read TGTGCCAGCAGAAGAGACAGGGGCGACTCCTACAATGAGCAGTTCTTC. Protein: CASRRDRGDSYNEQFF.

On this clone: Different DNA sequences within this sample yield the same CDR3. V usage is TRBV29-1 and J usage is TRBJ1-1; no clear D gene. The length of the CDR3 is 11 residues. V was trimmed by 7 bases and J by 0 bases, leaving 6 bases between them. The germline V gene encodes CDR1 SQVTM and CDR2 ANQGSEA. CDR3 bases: TGCAGCGGAACTGTGAACACTGAAGCTTTCTTT. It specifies CSGTVNTEAFF.

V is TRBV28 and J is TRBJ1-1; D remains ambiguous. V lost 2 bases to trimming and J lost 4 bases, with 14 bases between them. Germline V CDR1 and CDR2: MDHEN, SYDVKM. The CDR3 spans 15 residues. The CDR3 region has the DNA TGTGCCAGCAGTTTAGTCCGAGCCGGGAGCACTGAAGCTTTCTTT. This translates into CASSLVRAGSTEAFF.

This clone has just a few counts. CDR3 loop: CASSPTGTGKETQYF. The CDR3 DNA reads TGTGCCAGCTCACCAACCGGGACAGGGAAAGAGACCCAGTACTTC. The rearrangement uses TRBV18 and TRBJ2-5, with 9 bases identical to TRBD1. Germline loops: CDR1 KGHSH, CDR2 LQKENI. This CDR3 contains 15 residues. V trimming: 2 bases; J trimming: 3 bases; junction bases outside the gene matches: 4.

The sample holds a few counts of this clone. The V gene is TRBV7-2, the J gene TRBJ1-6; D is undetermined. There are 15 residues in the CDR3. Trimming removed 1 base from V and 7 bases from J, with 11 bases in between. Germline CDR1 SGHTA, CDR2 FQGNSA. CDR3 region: CASSLGPGKNSPLHF. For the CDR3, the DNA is TGTGCCAGCAGCTTAGGACCGGGAAAGAATTCACCCCTCCACTTT.

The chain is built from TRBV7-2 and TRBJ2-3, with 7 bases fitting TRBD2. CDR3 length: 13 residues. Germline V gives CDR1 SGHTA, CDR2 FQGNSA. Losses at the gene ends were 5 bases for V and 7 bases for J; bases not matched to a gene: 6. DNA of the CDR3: TGTGCCAGCAGCAGTGGGGGGGTGCATACGCAGTATTTT. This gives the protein CASSSGGVHTQYF.

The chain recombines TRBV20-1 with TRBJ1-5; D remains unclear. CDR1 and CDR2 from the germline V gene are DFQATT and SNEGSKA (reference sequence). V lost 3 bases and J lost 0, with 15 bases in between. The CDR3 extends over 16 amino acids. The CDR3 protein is CSASRTDQYSNQPQHF. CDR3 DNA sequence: TGCAGTGCTAGTCGAACAGACCAATATAGCAATCAGCCCCAGCATTTT.

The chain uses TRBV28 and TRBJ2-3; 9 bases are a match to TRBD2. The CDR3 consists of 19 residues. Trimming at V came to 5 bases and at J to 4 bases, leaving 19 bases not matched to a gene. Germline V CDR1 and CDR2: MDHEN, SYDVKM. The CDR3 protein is CASSLPLTGSGSFADTQYF. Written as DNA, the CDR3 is TGTGCCAGCAGTCTACCCCTGACGGGTAGCGGGAGTTTTGCAGATACGCAGTATTTT.

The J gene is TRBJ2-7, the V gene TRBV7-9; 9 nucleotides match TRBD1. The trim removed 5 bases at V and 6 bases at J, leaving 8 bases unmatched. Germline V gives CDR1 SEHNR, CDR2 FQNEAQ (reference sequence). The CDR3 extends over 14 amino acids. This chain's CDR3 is CASSLRDRVAEQYF. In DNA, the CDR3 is TGTGCCAGCAGCCTCCGGGACAGGGTCGCCGAGCAGTACTTC.

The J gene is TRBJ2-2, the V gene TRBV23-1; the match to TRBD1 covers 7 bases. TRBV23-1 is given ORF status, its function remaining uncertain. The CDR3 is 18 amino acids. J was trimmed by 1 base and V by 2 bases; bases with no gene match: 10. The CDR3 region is CASSQIQATGMNTGELFF. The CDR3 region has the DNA TGCGCCAGCAGTCAAATCCAGGCGACAGGGATGAACACCGGGGAGCTGTTTTTT.

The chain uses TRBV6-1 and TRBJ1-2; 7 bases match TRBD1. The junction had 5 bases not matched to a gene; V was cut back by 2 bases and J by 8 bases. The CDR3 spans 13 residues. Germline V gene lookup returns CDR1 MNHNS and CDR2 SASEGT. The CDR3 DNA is TGTGCCAGCAGTGAACACAGGGGAAAAGGCTACACCTTC. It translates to CASSEHRGKGYTF.

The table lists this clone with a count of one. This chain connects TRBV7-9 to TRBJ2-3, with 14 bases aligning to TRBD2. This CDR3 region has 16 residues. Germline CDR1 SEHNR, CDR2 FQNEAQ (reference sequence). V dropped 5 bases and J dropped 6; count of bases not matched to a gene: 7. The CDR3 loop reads CASSIPGLAGADTQYF. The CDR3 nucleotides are TGTGCCAGCAGCATTCCGGGACTAGCGGGAGCGGATACGCAGTATTTT.

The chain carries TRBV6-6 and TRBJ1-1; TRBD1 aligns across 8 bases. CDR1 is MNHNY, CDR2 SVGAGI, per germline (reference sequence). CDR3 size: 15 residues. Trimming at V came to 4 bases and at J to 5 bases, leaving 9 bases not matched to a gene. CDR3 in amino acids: CASSSRGRGLTEAFF. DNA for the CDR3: TGTGCCAGCAGTTCCCGGGGCAGGGGGCTTACTGAAGCTTTCTTT.

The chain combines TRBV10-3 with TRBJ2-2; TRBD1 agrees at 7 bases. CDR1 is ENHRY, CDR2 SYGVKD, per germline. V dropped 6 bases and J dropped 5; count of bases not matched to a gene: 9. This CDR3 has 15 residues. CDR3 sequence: CAISPGQRSTGELFF. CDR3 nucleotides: TGTGCCATCAGCCCGGGACAGCGATCTACCGGGGAGCTGTTTTTT.

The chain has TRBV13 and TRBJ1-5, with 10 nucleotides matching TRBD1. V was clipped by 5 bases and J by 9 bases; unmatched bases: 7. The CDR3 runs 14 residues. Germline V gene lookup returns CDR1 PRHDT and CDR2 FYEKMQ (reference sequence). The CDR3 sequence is CASSDRQGAGPQHF. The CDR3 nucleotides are TGTGCCAGCAGCGACCGACAGGGGGCTGGGCCCCAGCATTTT.

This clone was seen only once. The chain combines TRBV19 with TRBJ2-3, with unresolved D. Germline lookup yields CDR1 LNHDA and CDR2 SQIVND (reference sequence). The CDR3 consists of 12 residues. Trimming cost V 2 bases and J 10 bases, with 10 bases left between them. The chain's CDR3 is CASSIKKEPQYF. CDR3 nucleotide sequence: TGTGCCAGTAGTATAAAAAAGGAGCCGCAGTATTTT.

The CDR3 DNA sequence: TGTGCCAGCAGTGAAATTGGGGGACAGGGGGCCTACGAGCAGTACTTC. Translating gives CASSEIGGQGAYEQYF. The V and J genes are TRBV2 and TRBJ2-7; 11 bases match TRBD1. Germline-derived CDR1 and CDR2 are SNHLY and FYNNEI. V lost 2 bases, J lost 2 bases, and 5 bases stayed unmatched. This CDR3 has 16 residues.

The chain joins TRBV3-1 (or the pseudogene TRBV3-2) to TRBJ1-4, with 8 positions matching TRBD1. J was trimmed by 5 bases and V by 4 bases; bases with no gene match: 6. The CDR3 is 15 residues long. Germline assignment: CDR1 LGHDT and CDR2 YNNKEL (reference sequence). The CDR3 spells CASSPAWDRNEKLFF. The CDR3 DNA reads TGTGCCAGCAGCCCAGCTTGGGACAGGAATGAAAAACTGTTTTTT.

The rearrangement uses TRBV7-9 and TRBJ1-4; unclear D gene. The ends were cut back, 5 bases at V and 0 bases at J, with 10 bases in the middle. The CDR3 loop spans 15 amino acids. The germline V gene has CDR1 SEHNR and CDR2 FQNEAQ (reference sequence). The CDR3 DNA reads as TGTGCCAGCAGCCCCAACATGTCAACTAATGAAAAACTGTTTTTT. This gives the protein CASSPNMSTNEKLFF.

CDR3 sequence reads: CASSLRLGVGELFF. DNA of the CDR3: TGTGCCAGCAGTTTACGGCTAGGTGTCGGGGAGCTGTTTTTT. J is TRBJ2-2 and V is TRBV28; D not certain. The V and J ends lost 2 bases and 7 bases respectively, with 11 bases between them. CDR3 length equals 14 residues. From germline, CDR1 is MDHEN and CDR2 SYDVKM.

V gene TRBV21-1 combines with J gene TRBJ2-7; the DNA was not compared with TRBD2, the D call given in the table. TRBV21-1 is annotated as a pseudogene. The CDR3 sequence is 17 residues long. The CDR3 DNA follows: TGTGCCAGCAGCAAACCTCGACTAGCGGGAGGTACCTACGAGCAGTACTTC. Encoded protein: CASSKPRLAGGTYEQYF.

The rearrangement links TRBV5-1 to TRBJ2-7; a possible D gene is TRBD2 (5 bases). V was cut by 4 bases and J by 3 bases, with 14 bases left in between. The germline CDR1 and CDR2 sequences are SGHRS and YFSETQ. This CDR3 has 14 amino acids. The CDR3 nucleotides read TGCGCCAGCAGCCTGGTGGGAGTTGGCTACGAGCAGTACTTC. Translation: CASSLVGVGYEQYF.